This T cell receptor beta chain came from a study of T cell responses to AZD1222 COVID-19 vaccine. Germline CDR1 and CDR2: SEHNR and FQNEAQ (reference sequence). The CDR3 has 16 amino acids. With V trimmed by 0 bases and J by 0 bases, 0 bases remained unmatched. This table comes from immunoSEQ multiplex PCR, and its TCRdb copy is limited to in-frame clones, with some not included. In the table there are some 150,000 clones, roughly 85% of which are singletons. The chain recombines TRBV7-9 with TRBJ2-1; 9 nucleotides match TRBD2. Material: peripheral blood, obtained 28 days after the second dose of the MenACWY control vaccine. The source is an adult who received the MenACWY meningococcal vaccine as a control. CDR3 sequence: CASSLALAGSYNEQFF. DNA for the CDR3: TGTGCCAGCAGCTTAGCACTAGCGGGCTCCTACAATGAGCAGTTCTTC.